What follows are 27 T cell receptor beta chains derived from one specimen sequenced in a study of blood T cell repertoires in COVID-19 (dated by TCRdb to about 2020). Libraries were built with the immunoSEQ multiplex PCR assay. TCRdb retrieved this table from immuneACCESS and kept in-frame rearrangements only. Not all clones are present; in checked studies, unresolved V genes account for under half, and no reason is known for the remainder. The sample contains about 220,000 clones, 70% to 90% of them found a single time. More than 2% of the sample comes from the top ten. The sequencing input was peripheral blood. The receptors derive from a woman in her 70s with COVID-19, enrolled during active disease.

V is TRBV9 and J is TRBJ1-1, with D possibly being TRBD1 (5 bases). Per the germline V gene, CDR1 is SGDLS and CDR2 is YYNGEE. The V and J ends lost 4 bases and 5 bases respectively, with 12 bases between them. The CDR3 consists of 13 residues. The CDR3 sequence is CASSPGVGTEAFF. The CDR3, as DNA: TGTGCCAGCAGCCCGGGGGTAGGGACTGAAGCTTTCTTT.

This clone was observed many times. This sequence joins TRBV14 and TRBJ1-1; D not certain. Deletions cut 1 base from V and 1 base from J, with 7 bases between. Germline loops: CDR1 SGHDN, CDR2 FVKESK. The CDR3 consists of 14 residues. CDR3 residues: CASSQASRNTEAFF. CDR3 nucleotides: TGTGCCAGCAGCCAAGCCTCCAGGAACACTGAAGCTTTCTTT.

The V call is TRBV6-1, the J call TRBJ2-7, with TRBD2 matching over 11 bases. CDR3 length: 15 residues. Germline CDR1 and CDR2: MNHNS and SASEGT. V lost 6 bases to trimming and J lost 1 base; unmatched junction nucleotides: 5. CDR3 protein: CASRFTSGSSYEQYF. In DNA, the CDR3 is TGTGCCAGCAGGTTTACTAGCGGGAGTTCCTACGAGCAGTACTTC.

The V and J genes are TRBV5-6 and TRBJ1-2; 9 bases are a match to TRBD1. After removal of 2 bases from V and 4 bases from J, the junction contained 12 bases not matched to a gene. The CDR3 is made up of 17 amino acids. Germline loops: CDR1 SGHDT, CDR2 YYEEEE. The CDR3 sequence: CASSFSMRDRASYGYTF. The CDR3 region has the DNA TGTGCCAGCAGCTTCTCAATGAGGGACAGGGCTAGCTATGGCTACACCTTC.

CDR3 nucleotide sequence: TGCGCCAGCACCCGGGAGGGGGACTTAATCACCGGGGAGCTGTTTTTT. This gives the protein CASTREGDLITGELFF. The chain couples TRBV5-1 to TRBJ2-2; 8 bases are a match to TRBD2. CDR3 length: 16 amino acids. From germline, CDR1 is SGHRS and CDR2 YFSETQ. J was trimmed by 4 bases and V by 6 bases; bases with no gene match: 11.

This clone was detected only a few times. J is TRBJ1-1 and V is TRBV11-2; D unresolved. The CDR3 length is 13 residues. Looked up from germline, CDR1 is SGHAT and CDR2 is FQNNGV. Deletions cut 6 bases from V and 10 bases from J, with 18 bases between. Written as DNA, the CDR3 is TGTGCCAGCAGTCTACAATATTCGAGGTTAGCTTTCTTT. This codes for CASSLQYSRLAFF. The full variable domain, rest sourced from reference TRBV11-2 and TRBJ1-1, is EAGVAQSPRYKIIEKRQSVAFWCNPISGHATLYWYQQILGQGPKLLIQFQNNGVVDDSQLPKDRFSAERLKGVDSTLKIQPAKLEDSAVYLCASSLQYSRLAFFGQGTRLTVV.

The chain employs TRBV30 and TRBJ2-7; D not resolved. V was cut by 2 bases and J by 7 bases, with 9 bases left in between. CDR1 and CDR2 (germline): GTSNPN, SVGIG (reference sequence). The CDR3 length is 11 residues. CDR3 nucleotide sequence: TGTGCCTGGAGTCTCCCAGCGGAGCAGTACTTC. Amino acids: CAWSLPAEQYF.

The chain joins TRBV12-2 to TRBJ2-7; the table's D gene call, TRBD1, was not cross checked with the DNA. TRBV12-2 is noted as a pseudogene. This CDR3 contains 16 residues. The CDR3 region is CASRLVSSDNPYEQYF. The CDR3 DNA follows: TGTGCAAGTCGCTTAGTTTCGTCGGACAACCCCTACGAGCAGTACTTC.

This chain uses TRBV2 with TRBJ2-3; 8 bases are shared with TRBD2. Trimming at V came to 4 bases and at J to 6 bases, leaving 9 bases not matched to a gene. CDR1 SNHLY and CDR2 FYNNEI come from the germline V gene. The CDR3 is 15 amino acids. CDR3: CASSALFGGVDTQYF. In DNA, the CDR3 is TGTGCCAGCAGTGCATTGTTCGGGGGGGTGGATACGCAGTATTTT.

The chain joins TRBV6-5 to TRBJ1-1; 11 bases match TRBD1. Germline V gene sequence: CDR1 MNHEY, CDR2 SVGAGI. V was pared by 0 bases and J by 5 bases, with 2 bases of the junction left unmatched. The CDR3 consists of 15 residues. In nucleotides, the CDR3 is TGTGCCAGCAGTTACTCCGGGACAGGGGGTACTGAAGCTTTCTTT. Protein sequence: CASSYSGTGGTEAFF.

The rearrangement joins TRBV7-2 to TRBJ2-3; TRBD2 might be the D (6 bases). CDR3 length equals 15 residues. Germline CDR1 and CDR2: SGHTA and FQGNSA. V lost 5 bases to trimming and J lost 2 bases, with 14 bases between them. Here the CDR3 reads CASSPSTSYTDTQYF. Here the CDR3 DNA reads TGTGCCAGCAGCCCATCGACTAGTTACACAGATACGCAGTATTTT.

The chain has TRBV25-1 and TRBJ1-2, with TRBD1 matching over 7 bases. The CDR3 has 13 residues. Germline V gene sequence: CDR1 MGHDK, CDR2 SYGVNS. The J segment lost 4 bases and the V segment lost 3 bases, leaving 2 bases of the junction unmatched. CDR3 in DNA: TGTGCCAGCAGTGAGGGACAGAGCTATGGCTACACCTTC. This encodes CASSEGQSYGYTF.

The J gene is TRBJ1-1, the V gene TRBV7-2, with TRBD1 identical over 7 bases. Trimming at V came to 1 base and at J to 4 bases, leaving 6 bases not matched to a gene. The CDR3 length is 15 residues. CDR1 is SGHTA, CDR2 FQGNSA, per germline. The CDR3 spells CASSLGAGGSTEAFF. Written as DNA, the CDR3 is TGTGCCAGCAGCTTAGGGGCAGGGGGGAGCACTGAAGCTTTCTTT. Supplemented by reference TRBV7-2 and TRBJ1-1, the full variable domain reads GAGVSQSPSNKVTEKGKDVELRCDPISGHTALYWYRQSLGQGLEFLIYFQGNSAPDKSGLPSDRFSAERTGGSVSTLTIQRTQQEDSAVYLCASSLGAGGSTEAFFGQGTRLTVV.

The chain couples TRBV12-5 to TRBJ1-6, with D maybe TRBD1 (5 bases). Germline CDR1 LGHNT, CDR2 FRNRAP. Trimming pared 0 bases from V and 10 bases from J, leaving 13 bases between. The CDR3 runs 15 residues. The CDR3 reads CASGLVDAKGSPLHF. The CDR3 DNA reads TGTGCTAGTGGTTTGGTAGACGCGAAGGGGTCACCCCTCCACTTT.

The chain combines TRBV5-1 with TRBJ2-5; D is unclear. Germline V CDR1 and CDR2: SGHRS, YFSETQ. The CDR3 contains 14 residues. V was pared by 6 bases and J by 1 base, with 13 bases between. CDR3 amino acids: CASTPSPGQETQYF. DNA for the CDR3: TGCGCCAGCACGCCCTCCCCGGGCCAAGAGACCCAGTACTTC.

The V call is TRBV7-9, the J call TRBJ2-3; 12 bases match TRBD2. V lost 5 bases, J lost 2 bases, and 14 bases stayed unmatched. CDR1 SEHNR and CDR2 FQNEAQ come from the germline V gene (reference sequence). CDR3 length equals 19 residues. The CDR3 region has the DNA TGTGCCAGCAGCCGGAGCTACCCGGGGACTAGCGGGTTCACAGATACGCAGTATTTT. Its protein product is CASSRSYPGTSGFTDTQYF.

The chain has TRBV20-1 and TRBJ2-3; D perhaps matches TRBD2 (6 bases). CDR1 is DFQATT, CDR2 SNEGSKA, per germline (reference sequence). The CDR3 length is 14 residues. V lost 3 bases to trimming and J lost 2 bases, with 12 bases between them. Here the CDR3 DNA reads TGCAGTGCTAGTAGCGGAGACCTCACAGATACGCAGTATTTT. As protein: CSASSGDLTDTQYF.

This chain links TRBV28 with TRBJ1-2; no definite D call. The germline CDR1 and CDR2 sequences are MDHEN and SYDVKM. This CDR3 spans 15 amino acids. The V end was cut by 2 bases, the J end by 0 bases, with 10 bases between. CDR3 region: CASSLTQQANYGYTF. In nucleotides, the CDR3 is TGTGCCAGCAGTTTAACCCAACAAGCTAACTATGGCTACACCTTC.

The chain uses TRBV19 and TRBJ2-1; D not certain. CDR1 is LNHDA, CDR2 SQIVND, per germline (reference sequence). V gave up 0 bases and J gave up 5 bases, with 5 bases separating them. The CDR3 is 13 residues long. The CDR3 reads CASSIENNNEQFF. The DNA for the CDR3 is TGTGCCAGTAGTATAGAAAACAACAATGAGCAGTTCTTC.

This clone was seen once. This rearrangement joins TRBV3-1 (or the pseudogene TRBV3-2) to TRBJ1-2, with D possibly being TRBD1 (6 bases). V was cut by 4 bases and J by 8 bases, with 20 bases left in between. This CDR3 spans 15 amino acids. CDR1 is LGHDT, CDR2 YNNKEL, per germline (reference sequence). This chain's CDR3 is CASSPLAGAIKGYTF. The CDR3 DNA follows: TGTGCCAGCAGCCCCCTCGCAGGGGCGATAAAAGGCTACACCTTC.

The genes are TRBV18 and TRBJ1-1, with a tentative D call TRBD1 (6 bases). The CDR3 is made up of 15 amino acids. V was shortened by 3 bases and J by 1 base, with 12 bases between the two germline ends. Germline V gene lookup returns CDR1 KGHSH and CDR2 LQKENI. CDR3 DNA: TGTGCCAGCTCACCGCTCCTGACAGGGAACACTGAAGCTTTCTTT. Translated: CASSPLLTGNTEAFF.

The CDR3 here is CASSLGGSNYGYTF. The DNA of the CDR3 is TGTGCCAGCAGCTTAGGCGGCTCTAACTATGGCTACACCTTC. V and J are TRBV7-9 and TRBJ1-2, with D uncertain. The CDR3 has 14 amino acids. The V end was cut by 1 base, the J end by 0 bases, with 6 bases between. From germline, CDR1 is SEHNR and CDR2 FQNEAQ (reference sequence).

The chain links TRBV7-3 to TRBJ2-3; 9 nucleotides agree with TRBD2. Unmatched junction bases numbered 12, after V lost 1 base and J lost 10 bases. The germline CDR1 and CDR2 sequences are SGHTA and FQGTGA. This CDR3 comprises 16 residues. The DNA for the CDR3 is TGTGCCAGCAGCTTAAGTGTAGCGGGAGACCCCGATGCGCAGTATTTT. Translating gives CASSLSVAGDPDAQYF.

This chain uses TRBV15 with TRBJ1-5; D remains ambiguous. V was shortened by 9 bases and J by 0 bases, with 15 bases between the two germline ends. Germline V gene sequence: CDR1 LNHNV, CDR2 YYDKDF (reference sequence). The CDR3 has 15 amino acids. CDR3 sequence (DNA): TGTGCCACGAGAGGTTCGTTTTATAGCAATCAGCCCCAGCATTTT. Encoded protein: CATRGSFYSNQPQHF. The full variable domain, completed using reference TRBV15 and TRBJ1-5, is DAMVIQNPRYQVTQFGKPVTLSCSQTLNHNVMYWYQQKSSQAPKLLFHYYDKDFNNEADTPDNFQSRRPNTSFCFLDIRSPGLGDTAMYLCATRGSFYSNQPQHFGDGTRLSIL.

The chain joins TRBV6-2 or TRBV6-3 to TRBJ2-3; a weak D match, TRBD2 (6 bases). The germline CDR1 and CDR2 sequences are MNHEY and SVGEGT. V lost 2 bases and J lost 0, with 15 bases in between. This CDR3 has 17 residues. The CDR3 DNA sequence: TGTGCCAGCAGTTACCCGCGGGACCACTTTAGCACAGATACGCAGTATTTT. Its translation: CASSYPRDHFSTDTQYF.

This clone has a handful of counts. The chain carries TRBV3-1 (or the pseudogene TRBV3-2) and TRBJ2-7; D may be TRBD2 (6 bases). Trimming left V 3 bases short and J 0 bases short, with 9 bases between. Germline CDR1 LGHDT, CDR2 YNNKEL (reference sequence). The CDR3 contains 14 residues. CDR3 loop: CASSHTGLSYEQYF. The CDR3 nucleotides read TGTGCCAGCAGCCATACGGGACTCTCCTACGAGCAGTACTTC.

The chain combines TRBV7-2 with TRBJ1-2; 9 nucleotides align to TRBD1. Germline assignment: CDR1 SGHTA and CDR2 FQGNSA. The CDR3 spans 13 residues. V trimming: 4 bases; J trimming: 3 bases; junction bases outside the gene matches: 0. CDR3 sequence reads: CASSWDRDYGYTF. The DNA for the CDR3 is TGTGCCAGCAGCTGGGACAGGGACTATGGCTACACCTTC. Complete variable domain (other parts from reference TRBV7-2 and TRBJ1-2): GAGVSQSPSNKVTEKGKDVELRCDPISGHTALYWYRQSLGQGLEFLIYFQGNSAPDKSGLPSDRFSAERTGGSVSTLTIQRTQQEDSAVYLCASSWDRDYGYTFGSGTRLTVV.